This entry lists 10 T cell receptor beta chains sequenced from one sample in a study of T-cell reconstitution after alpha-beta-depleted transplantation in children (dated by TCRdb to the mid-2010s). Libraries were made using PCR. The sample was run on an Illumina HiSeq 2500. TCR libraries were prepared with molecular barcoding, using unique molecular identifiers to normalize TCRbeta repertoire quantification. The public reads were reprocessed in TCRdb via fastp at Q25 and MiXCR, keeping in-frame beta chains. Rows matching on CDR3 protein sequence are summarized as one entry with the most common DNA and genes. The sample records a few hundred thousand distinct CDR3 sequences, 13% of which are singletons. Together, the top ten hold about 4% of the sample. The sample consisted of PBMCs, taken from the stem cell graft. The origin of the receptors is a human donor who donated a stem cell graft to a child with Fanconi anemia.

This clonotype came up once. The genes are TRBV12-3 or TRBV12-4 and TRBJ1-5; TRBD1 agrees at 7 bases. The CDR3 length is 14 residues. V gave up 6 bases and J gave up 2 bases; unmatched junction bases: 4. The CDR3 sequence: CASRLGQGNQPQHF. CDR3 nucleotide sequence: TGTGCCAGCAGGCTCGGACAGGGCAATCAGCCCCAGCATTTT.

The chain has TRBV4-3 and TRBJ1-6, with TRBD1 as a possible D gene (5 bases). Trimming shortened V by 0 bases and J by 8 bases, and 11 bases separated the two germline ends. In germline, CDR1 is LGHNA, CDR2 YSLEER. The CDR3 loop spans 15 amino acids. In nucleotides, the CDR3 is TGCGCCAGCAGCCAAGATTGGGGGTCGGATTCACCCCTCCACTTT. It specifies CASSQDWGSDSPLHF.

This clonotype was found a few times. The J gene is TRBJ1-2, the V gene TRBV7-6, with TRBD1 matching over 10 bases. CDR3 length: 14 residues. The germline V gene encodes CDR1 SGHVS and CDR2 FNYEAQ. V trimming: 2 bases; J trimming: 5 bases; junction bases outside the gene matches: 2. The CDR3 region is CASSLRDRGYGYTF. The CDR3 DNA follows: TGTGCCAGCAGCTTAAGGGACAGGGGTTATGGCTACACCTTC.

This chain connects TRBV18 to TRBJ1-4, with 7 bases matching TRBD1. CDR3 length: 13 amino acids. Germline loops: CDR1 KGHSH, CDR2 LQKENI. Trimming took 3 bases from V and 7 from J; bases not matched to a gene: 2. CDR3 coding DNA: TGTGCCAGCTCACCCGGACAGGCTGAAAAACTGTTTTTT. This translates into CASSPGQAEKLFF.

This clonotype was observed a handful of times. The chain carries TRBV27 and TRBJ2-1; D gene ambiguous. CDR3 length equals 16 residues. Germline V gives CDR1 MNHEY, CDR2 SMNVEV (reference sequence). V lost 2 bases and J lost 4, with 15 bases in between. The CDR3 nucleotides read TGTGCCAGCAGTTTAAGGGTTCTGGGTCAATACAATGAGCAGTTCTTC. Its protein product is CASSLRVLGQYNEQFF.

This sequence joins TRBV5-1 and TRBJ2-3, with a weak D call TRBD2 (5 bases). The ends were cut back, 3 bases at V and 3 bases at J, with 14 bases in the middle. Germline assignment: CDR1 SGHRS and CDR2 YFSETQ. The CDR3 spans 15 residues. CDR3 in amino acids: CASSSSGLETDTQYF. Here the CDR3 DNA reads TGCGCCAGCAGCTCCTCCGGACTGGAAACAGATACGCAGTATTTT.

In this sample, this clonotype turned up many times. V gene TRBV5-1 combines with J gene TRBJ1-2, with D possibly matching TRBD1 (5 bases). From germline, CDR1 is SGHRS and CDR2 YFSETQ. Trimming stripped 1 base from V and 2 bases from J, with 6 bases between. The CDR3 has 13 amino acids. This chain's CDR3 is CASSLPGNYGYTF. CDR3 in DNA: TGCGCCAGCAGCTTGCCAGGGAACTATGGCTACACCTTC.

The DNA of the CDR3 is TGCAGTGCTAGTACGGGGACAGGGGGGACCCAGTACTTC. This codes for CSASTGTGGTQYF. The chain is built from TRBV20-1 and TRBJ2-5, with 11 bases fitting TRBD1. The V and J ends lost 3 bases and 7 bases, in that order; junction bases with no gene match: 4. From germline, CDR1 is DFQATT and CDR2 SNEGSKA (reference sequence). The length of the CDR3 is 13 residues.

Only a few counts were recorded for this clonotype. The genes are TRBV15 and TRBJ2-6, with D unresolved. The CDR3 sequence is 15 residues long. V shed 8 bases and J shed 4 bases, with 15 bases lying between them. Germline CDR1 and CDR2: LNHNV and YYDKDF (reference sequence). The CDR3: CATSLRVGGANVLTF. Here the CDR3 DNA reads TGTGCCACCTCCCTAAGGGTCGGCGGGGCCAACGTCCTGACTTTC.

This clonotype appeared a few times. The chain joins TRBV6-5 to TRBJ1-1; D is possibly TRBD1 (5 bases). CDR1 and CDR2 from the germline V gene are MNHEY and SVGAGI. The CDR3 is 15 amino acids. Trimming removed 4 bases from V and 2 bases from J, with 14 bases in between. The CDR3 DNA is TGTGCCAGCAGTTCAGTTGGGCAGGGAAACACTGAAGCTTTCTTT. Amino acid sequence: CASSSVGQGNTEAFF.